This T cell receptor (beta chain) was sequenced for a study of blood T cell repertoires in COVID-19. Across the whole study: Sites in the United States, Italy and Spain provided acute and convalescent COVID-19 samples. PBMCs, B-cell-depleted T cells, or T cells provided the cDNA or gDNA that made up the material.

The protocol was immunoSEQ multiplex PCR, while the TCRdb copy is restricted to in-frame clones and leaves out a portion. The repertoire holds 250,000 to 350,000 clones, with around 89% as singletons. The clonotype was recovered from a man aged 18 to 29 who had recovered from COVID-19. Sequencing input: peripheral blood.

This CDR3 is CASSLDRGASYGYTF. DNA for the CDR3: TGTGCCAGCAGCTTAGACAGGGGGGCATCTTATGGCTACACCTTC. The J gene is TRBJ1-2, the V gene TRBV7-6; TRBD1 agrees at 8 bases. This CDR3 is 15 amino acids long. Trimming took 1 base from V and 5 from J; bases not matched to a gene: 6. Germline V lookup: CDR1 SGHVS, CDR2 FNYEAQ.